Sequencing of this T cell receptor (beta chain) was carried out in a study of shared clonotypes between healthy human individuals. There are 15 residues in the CDR3. Losses at the gene ends were 4 bases for V and 6 bases for J; bases not matched to a gene: 9. Per the germline V gene, CDR1 is MGHRA and CDR2 is YSYEKL. CD45RA-negative memory and CD45RA+ naive subsets were split from the CD4+ cells. Some clones are missing from TCRdb's copy, which holds only in-frame ones; the method was immunoSEQ multiplex PCR. The sample contains 740,000 or so clones, approximately 73% of which appear only once. V usage is TRBV4-1 and J usage is TRBJ2-1; 7 bases match TRBD2. The sample taken for sequencing was memory CD4+ T cells sorted from blood. Subset reported: CD45RA-negative fraction. This TCR was recovered from a woman in her thirties in good health. In DNA form, the CDR3 reads TGCGCCAGCAGCCCGACCGGGGGGAGGGCCAATGAGCAGTTCTTC. It encodes CASSPTGGRANEQFF.